The 10 T cell receptor beta chains presented below share a single source sample, sequenced in a study of CD8+ T cells in alopecia areata. Treatment specified: oral pan-JAK inhibitor, 5-10 mg twice daily. RNA was extracted and reverse transcribed into cDNA as the sequencing template. Repertoires were generated with immunoSEQ multiplex PCR, while TCRdb's copy carries only in-frame clones and drops some. The sample has 110,000 to 150,000 clones, around 82% seen once; the top ten hold 20% to 30%. This sample comprised CD8+ T cells sorted from blood, obtained at week 4, from a patient treated with tofacitinib. These receptors all stem from a human donor with alopecia areata.

The V and J genes are TRBV4-2 and TRBJ2-3; TRBD2 aligns across 9 bases. CDR3 length: 16 residues. V lost 3 bases, J lost 3 bases, and 7 bases stayed unmatched. Germline values: CDR1 LGHNA, CDR2 YNFKEQ. CDR3 bases: TGTGCCAGCAGCCAGATAGCGGGGGTCGGGACAGATACGCAGTATTTT. The encoded protein is CASSQIAGVGTDTQYF.

The rearrangement joins TRBV4-1 to TRBJ2-7, with D perhaps being TRBD1 or TRBD2 (5 bases each). CDR3 size: 15 residues. V shed 0 bases and J shed 0 bases, with 9 bases lying between them. Germline V gene sequence: CDR1 MGHRA, CDR2 YSYEKL. This chain's CDR3 is CASSQERGPSYEQYF. For the CDR3, the DNA is TGCGCCAGCAGCCAAGAGAGGGGACCCTCCTACGAGCAGTACTTC.

The chain employs TRBV13 and TRBJ2-1, with 8 positions matching TRBD2. CDR1 is PRHDT and CDR2 is FYEKMQ in the germline V gene (reference sequence). J lost 0 bases, V lost 5 bases, and 3 bases had no gene match. The CDR3 totals 15 residues. CDR3 in DNA: TGTGCCAGCAGCCATAGCGGGGACTCCTACAATGAGCAGTTCTTC. It is translated as CASSHSGDSYNEQFF.

This chain connects TRBV6-5 to TRBJ2-2; a weak D match, TRBD1 (6 bases). This CDR3 is 13 amino acids long. The V and J ends lost 7 bases and 7 bases respectively, with 13 bases between them. The V gene's germline CDR1 is MNHEY and CDR2 SVGAGI. The CDR3 loop is CASTGQGHGELFF. The CDR3 DNA reads TGTGCCAGCACTGGCCAGGGGCACGGGGAGCTGTTTTTT.

This clone has only a few counts. Other DNA variants within this sample encode the same CDR3. The V gene is TRBV19, the J gene TRBJ2-1, with 9 bases lining up with TRBD2. J was trimmed by 3 bases and V by 4 bases; bases with no gene match: 1. The CDR3 length is 14 residues. Germline values: CDR1 LNHDA, CDR2 SQIVND (reference sequence). This CDR3 is CASSSGGDYNEQFF. In DNA, the CDR3 is TGTGCCAGTAGTAGCGGGGGGGACTACAATGAGCAGTTCTTC. Drawing the rest from reference TRBV19 and TRBJ2-1, the complete variable domain is DGGITQSPKYLFRKEGQNVTLSCEQNLNHDAMYWYRQDPGQGLRLIYYSQIVNDFQKGDIAEGYSVSREKKESFPLTVTSAQKNPTAFYLCASSSGGDYNEQFFGPGTRLTVL.

This sequence joins TRBV5-4 and TRBJ2-1, with TRBD1 identical over 7 bases. The CDR3 covers 15 residues. The junction had 4 bases not matched to a gene; V was cut back by 4 bases and J by 0 bases. Germline values: CDR1 SGHNT, CDR2 YYREEE (reference sequence). CDR3 in DNA: TGTGCCAGCAGCCATGACAGGGCCTCCTACAATGAGCAGTTCTTC. Translation: CASSHDRASYNEQFF.

The chain employs TRBV7-9 and TRBJ1-2, with D hard to call. The germline V gene encodes CDR1 SEHNR and CDR2 FQNEAQ (reference sequence). V lost 3 bases and J 6 bases, leaving 8 bases between the germline ends. The CDR3 is 12 amino acids. The CDR3 DNA is TGTGCCAGCAGCTTCGACGGAGATGGCTACACCTTC. Translating it yields CASSFDGDGYTF.

This clone was recorded once. The chain carries TRBV2 and TRBJ1-4; D remains ambiguous. V was clipped by 8 bases and J by 4 bases, with 14 bases between them. Per germline, CDR1 SNHLY and CDR2 FYNNEI. This CDR3 comprises 14 residues. Here the CDR3 DNA reads TGTGCCAGCGACGGCGGGCGACTTAATGAAAAACTGTTTTTT. It specifies CASDGGRLNEKLFF.

V gene TRBV19 combines with J gene TRBJ1-2, with 7 nucleotides matching TRBD1. Germline V gene lookup returns CDR1 LNHDA and CDR2 SQIVND (reference sequence). The V gene end was trimmed by 10 bases and the J gene end by 1 base; junction bases not matched to a gene: 12. This CDR3 is 15 amino acids long. CDR3 sequence (DNA): TGTGCCACCTCCTCCTCGACAGGGAGTAACTATGGCTACACCTTC. Its translation: CATSSSTGSNYGYTF.

The chain couples TRBV27 to TRBJ2-3, with D uncertain. V dropped 4 bases and J dropped 1 base, with 6 bases sitting between them. The CDR3 totals 13 residues. Germline CDR1 and CDR2: MNHEY and SMNVEV (reference sequence). The CDR3 nucleotides read TGTGCCAGCAGTTGGGCAGGCACAGATACGCAGTATTTT. Translated, it gives CASSWAGTDTQYF.